This note documents a single T cell receptor (beta chain) sequence. The antigen is not known. TCRdb's table, derived via immunoSEQ multiplex PCR, lists solely in-frame clones and lacks some. The table shows more than 95,000 clones, with 88% occurring only once. The sample is drawn from a study of T cell responses to AZD1222 COVID-19 vaccine. Study outcomes and limitations: Donors in the cohort were predominantly white British and more often female, and clonal diversity was possibly underestimated.

This CDR3 has 13 amino acids. Trimming stripped 2 bases from V and 6 bases from J, with 14 bases between. The germline gives CDR1 GTSNPN, CDR2 SVGIG (reference sequence). This receptor was taken from an adult who received the AZD1222 COVID-19 vaccine. The V call is TRBV30, the J call TRBJ2-7; D gene ambiguous. The input for sequencing was peripheral blood, taken 28 days after the second AZD1222 dose. CDR3: CAWSPPHSVEQYF. The CDR3 DNA is TGTGCCTGGAGTCCGCCCCACTCCGTCGAGCAGTACTTC.